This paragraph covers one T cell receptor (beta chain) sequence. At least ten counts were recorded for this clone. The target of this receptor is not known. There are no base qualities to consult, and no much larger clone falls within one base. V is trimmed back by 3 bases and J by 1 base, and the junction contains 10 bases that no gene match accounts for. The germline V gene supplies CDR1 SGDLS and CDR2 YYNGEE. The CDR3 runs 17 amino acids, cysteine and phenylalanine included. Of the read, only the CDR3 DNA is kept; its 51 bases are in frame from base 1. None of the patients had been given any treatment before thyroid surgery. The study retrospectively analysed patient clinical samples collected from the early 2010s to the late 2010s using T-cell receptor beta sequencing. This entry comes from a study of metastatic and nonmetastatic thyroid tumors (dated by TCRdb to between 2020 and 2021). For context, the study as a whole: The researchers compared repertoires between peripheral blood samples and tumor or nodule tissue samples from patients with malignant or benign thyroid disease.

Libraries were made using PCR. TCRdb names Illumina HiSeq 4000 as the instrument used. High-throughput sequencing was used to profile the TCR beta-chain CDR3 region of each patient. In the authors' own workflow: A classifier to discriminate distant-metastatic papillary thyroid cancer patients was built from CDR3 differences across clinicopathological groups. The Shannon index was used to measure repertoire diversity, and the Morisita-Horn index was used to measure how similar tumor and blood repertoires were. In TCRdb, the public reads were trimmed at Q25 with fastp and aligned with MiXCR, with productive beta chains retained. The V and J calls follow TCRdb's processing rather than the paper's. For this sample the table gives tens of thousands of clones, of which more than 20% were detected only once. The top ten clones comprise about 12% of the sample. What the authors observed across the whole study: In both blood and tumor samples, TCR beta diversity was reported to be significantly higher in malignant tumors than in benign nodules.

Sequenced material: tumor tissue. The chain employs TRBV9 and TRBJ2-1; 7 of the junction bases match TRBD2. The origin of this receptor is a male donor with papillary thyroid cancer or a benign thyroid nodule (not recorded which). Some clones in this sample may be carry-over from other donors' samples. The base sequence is TGTGCCAGCAGCGCCTACCACCGTAGCGGGTCCTACAATGAGCAGTTCTTC. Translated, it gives CASSAYHRSGSYNEQFF.